The clone carrying this TCR beta chain was detected only a few times. Its antigen is currently unknown. This entry comes from a study of T-cell memory formation after mild COVID-19. The germline V gene encodes CDR1 MGHRA and CDR2 YSYEKL. The CDR3 is 14 amino acids. Trimming removed 3 bases from V and 3 bases from J, with 12 bases in between. Study-level results: Whereas later expanders leaned CD4+, clones contracting day 15 to 85 showed a balanced CD4/CD8 makeup.

MiXCR, run by TCRdb on the 5' RACE reads, gives a single entry per CDR3 protein. The sample includes under 350,000 distinct CDR3 sequences, about 16% of them seen just once. The chain has TRBV4-1 and TRBJ2-7, with D possibly being TRBD1 (7 bases). Sequencing input: PBMCs or a T cell subset sorted from them (not recorded which). The clonotype originates from a man aged 18 to 30 who had mild COVID-19 (a few samples of this study predate the infection). Cell type and time point are not known. CDR3 coding DNA: TGCGCCAGCAGCCATGGCGGGACAGTCTACGAGCAGTACTTC. Its protein is CASSHGGTVYEQYF.